Presented here are 20 T cell receptor beta chains from one specimen sequenced in a study of blood T cell repertoires in COVID-19. Assay: immunoSEQ multiplex PCR; the TCRdb copy retains only in-frame clones and omits some. The sample has about 190,000 clones, around 89% seen once. The material sequenced was peripheral blood. The receptors were sampled from a man aged 35-49 years with active or convalescent COVID-19.

The V and J genes are TRBV27 and TRBJ1-4; TRBD1 might be the D (6 bases). V lost 3 bases to trimming and J lost 4 bases, with 18 bases between them. The length of the CDR3 is 17 residues. Germline CDR1 MNHEY, CDR2 SMNVEV (reference sequence). The CDR3: CASSLTFGGQINEKLFF. The CDR3 nucleotides read TGTGCCAGCAGTTTGACGTTCGGAGGACAGATTAATGAAAAACTGTTTTTT.

The rearrangement links TRBV6-5 to TRBJ2-7; 9 bases match TRBD1. The CDR3 is 15 amino acids. The V and J ends lost 2 bases and 0 bases, in that order; junction bases with no gene match: 2. Looked up from germline, CDR1 is MNHEY and CDR2 is SVGAGI. Written as DNA, the CDR3 is TGTGCCAGCAGTTACAGACAGGGGGTCTCCTACGAGCAGTACTTC. The encoded protein is CASSYRQGVSYEQYF.

The rearrangement uses TRBV10-3 and TRBJ1-2; TRBD1 agrees at 11 bases. Germline values: CDR1 ENHRY, CDR2 SYGVKD. This CDR3 is 16 amino acids long. V was pared by 1 base and J by 2 bases, with 3 bases of the junction left unmatched. The CDR3, as DNA: TGTGCCATCAGTGAGTTGTGGACAGGGGGCAACTATGGCTACACCTTC. It encodes CAISELWTGGNYGYTF.

The V call is TRBV29-1, the J call TRBJ2-5; 7 bases are shared with TRBD1. The CDR3 has 14 amino acids. Per the germline V gene, CDR1 is SQVTM and CDR2 is ANQGSEA. The trim removed 6 bases at V and 1 base at J, leaving 8 bases unmatched. Here the CDR3 DNA reads TGCAGCGTCCAGGGGGAAGTAGCCCAAGAGACCCAGTACTTC. Protein product: CSVQGEVAQETQYF.

The rearrangement uses TRBV28 and TRBJ2-5, with TRBD1 matching over 7 bases. Germline V gene sequence: CDR1 MDHEN, CDR2 SYDVKM. V lost 2 bases, J lost 6 bases, and 9 bases stayed unmatched. The CDR3 sequence is 15 residues long. CDR3: CASSLPDRAIKTQYF. The CDR3 region has the DNA TGTGCCAGCAGTTTACCCGACAGGGCGATCAAGACCCAGTACTTC.

This clone was counted between two and nine times. This sequence joins TRBV28 and TRBJ1-2, with D perhaps matching TRBD1 (5 bases). The germline V and J ends were trimmed by 6 bases and 0 bases, with 14 bases remaining between them. This CDR3 region has 15 residues. Germline CDR1 and CDR2: MDHEN and SYDVKM. DNA of the CDR3: TGTGCCAGCAGCCTCGTGACAGCCGCTAACTATGGCTACACCTTC. Translation: CASSLVTAANYGYTF.

J is TRBJ2-7 and V is TRBV2; D is possibly TRBD1 (6 bases). CDR3 length: 15 amino acids. The germline V and J ends were trimmed by 4 bases and 2 bases, with 15 bases remaining between them. The germline V gene encodes CDR1 SNHLY and CDR2 FYNNEI. CDR3 sequence: CASSGGHLTTYEQYF. The CDR3 bases are TGTGCCAGCAGTGGGGGACATCTAACTACCTACGAGCAGTACTTC.

The CDR3 reads CASSEGRGLTEAFF. In DNA, the CDR3 is TGTGCCAGCAGTGAAGGCAGGGGGCTCACTGAAGCTTTCTTT. The V call is TRBV2, the J call TRBJ1-1; 8 bases are shared with TRBD1. Germline-derived CDR1 and CDR2 are SNHLY and FYNNEI. The CDR3 is made up of 14 amino acids. V trimming: 1 base; J trimming: 4 bases; junction bases outside the gene matches: 2.

This sequence joins TRBV7-9 and TRBJ1-4, with D perhaps TRBD1 (6 bases). The CDR3 contains 14 residues. CDR1 and CDR2 (germline): SEHNR, FQNEAQ (reference sequence). Trimming removed 1 base at V and 7 bases at J, with 10 bases between. CDR3 sequence: CASSLEGQSEKLFF. CDR3 coding DNA: TGTGCCAGCAGCTTAGAAGGACAGTCTGAAAAACTGTTTTTT.

The chain combines TRBV9 with TRBJ2-1; D is possibly TRBD1 (5 bases). The CDR3 runs to 15 residues. V lost 4 bases and J 1 base, leaving 12 bases between the germline ends. The germline gives CDR1 SGDLS, CDR2 YYNGEE. The CDR3 DNA sequence: TGTGCCAGCAGCCGCTTCAGGGTATCCTACAATGAGCAGTTCTTC. This gives the protein CASSRFRVSYNEQFF.

V usage is TRBV7-6 and J usage is TRBJ1-5, with 7 bases lining up with TRBD1. CDR1 SGHVS and CDR2 FNYEAQ come from the germline V gene. V lost 5 bases, J lost 4 bases, and 8 bases stayed unmatched. The CDR3 is 15 residues long. CDR3 in DNA: TGTGCCAGCAGCCCGACAGGGAACCGAAATCAGCCCCAGCATTTT. It codes for CASSPTGNRNQPQHF.

The gene calls are TRBV9 and TRBJ1-5, with 7 bases identical to TRBD1. Germline loops: CDR1 SGDLS, CDR2 YYNGEE. The CDR3 is 15 residues long. V lost 3 bases to trimming and J lost 2 bases; unmatched junction nucleotides: 5. CDR3 in amino acids: CASSASGQGNQPQHF. The CDR3 DNA follows: TGTGCCAGCAGCGCCTCCGGACAGGGCAATCAGCCCCAGCATTTT.

With respect to this clone: This sample also contains other DNA sequences that code for the same CDR3. The chain carries TRBV12-3 or TRBV12-4 and TRBJ1-2; TRBD1 might be the D (6 bases). The CDR3 totals 12 residues. Trimming removed 6 bases at V and 4 bases at J, with 9 bases between. The CDR3 DNA reads as TGTGCCAGCAGAGGGGGAGTCTATGGCTACACCTTC. This translates into CASRGGVYGYTF.

There are a few counts of this clone. At one boundary the junction diverges from the germline segment, which might be a read error. The J gene is TRBJ1-2, the V gene TRBV10-3; the match to TRBD1 covers 8 bases. Germline CDR1 and CDR2: ENHRY and SYGVKD. This CDR3 region has 11 residues. CDR3 residues: CAISETDRVAF. The CDR3 nucleotides read TGTGCCATCAGTGAGACGGACAGGGTCGCCTTC.

J is TRBJ2-3 and V is TRBV9; TRBD2 is a possible D gene (5 bases). Trimming stripped 0 bases from V and 1 base from J, with 12 bases between. Germline V CDR1 and CDR2: SGDLS, YYNGEE. The CDR3 has 16 residues. CDR3: CASSVGLLGGTDTQYF. DNA of the CDR3: TGTGCCAGCAGCGTAGGGCTTCTCGGGGGCACAGATACGCAGTATTTT.

The V gene is TRBV11-3, the J gene TRBJ2-1, with 8 positions matching TRBD2. The junction had 18 bases not matched to a gene; V was cut back by 6 bases and J by 8 bases. The CDR3 length is 17 residues. Germline values: CDR1 SGHNT, CDR2 YENEEA. The CDR3 bases are TGTGCCAGCAGACCCCCCCCGGGACTAGTTGGATTTGATGAGCAGTTCTTC. Its translation is CASRPPPGLVGFDEQFF.

The genes are TRBV11-2 and TRBJ1-1; 7 nucleotides line up with TRBD1. V lost 4 bases, J lost 4 bases, and 6 bases stayed unmatched. The CDR3 spans 14 residues. Germline V gives CDR1 SGHAT, CDR2 FQNNGV. DNA of the CDR3: TGTGCCAGCAGCTCCAGGGGGGTCGGCACTGAAGCTTTCTTT. Translation gives CASSSRGVGTEAFF.

V usage is TRBV6-5 and J usage is TRBJ2-2; a possible D gene is TRBD1 (6 bases). The V gene lost 7 bases and the J gene lost 5 bases, with 17 bases spanning the gap. The germline CDR1 and CDR2 sequences are MNHEY and SVGAGI. The CDR3 sequence is 15 residues long. The CDR3 protein is CASTGRTAVTGELFF. In DNA, the CDR3 is TGTGCCAGCACCGGAAGGACAGCTGTTACCGGGGAGCTGTTTTTT.

The V gene is TRBV4-3, the J gene TRBJ1-1; D is possibly TRBD1 (6 bases). Per the germline V gene, CDR1 is LGHNA and CDR2 is YSLEER. V was clipped by 5 bases and J by 3 bases, with 13 bases between them. The CDR3 consists of 14 residues. As DNA, the CDR3 is TGCGCCAGCAGCAAAGGGCAGGGGTACACTGAAGCTTTCTTT. Translation gives CASSKGQGYTEAFF.

This chain links TRBV11-3 with TRBJ1-1, with unresolved D. The V end was cut by 3 bases, the J end by 0 bases, with 5 bases between. In germline, CDR1 is SGHNT, CDR2 YENEEA. The CDR3 covers 13 residues. Written as DNA, the CDR3 is TGTGCCAGCAGCTTTAAATTGAACACTGAAGCTTTCTTT. Residues: CASSFKLNTEAFF.